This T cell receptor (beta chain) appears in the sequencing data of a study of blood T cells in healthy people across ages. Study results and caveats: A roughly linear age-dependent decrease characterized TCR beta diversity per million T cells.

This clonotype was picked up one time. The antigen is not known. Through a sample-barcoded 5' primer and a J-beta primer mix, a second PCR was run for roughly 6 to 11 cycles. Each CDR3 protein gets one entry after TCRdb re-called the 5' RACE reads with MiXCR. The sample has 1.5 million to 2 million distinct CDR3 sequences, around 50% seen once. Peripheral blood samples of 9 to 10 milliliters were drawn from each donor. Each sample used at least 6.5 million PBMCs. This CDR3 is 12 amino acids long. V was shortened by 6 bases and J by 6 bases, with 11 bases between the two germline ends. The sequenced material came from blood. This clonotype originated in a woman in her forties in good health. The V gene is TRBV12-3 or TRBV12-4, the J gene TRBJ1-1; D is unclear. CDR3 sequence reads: CASSLEGPEAFF. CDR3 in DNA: TGTGCCAGCAGCCTTGAGGGTCCTGAAGCTTTCTTT.